The 5 T cell receptor beta chains below all came from one sample that was sequenced in a study of cytomegalovirus exposure and HLA in healthy donors. The primer mix had 60 Vbeta and 13 Jbeta primers. Assay used: immunoSEQ multiplex PCR; TCRdb lists only in-frame clones, some missing. The sample contains around 200,000 clones, under 85% of which appear only once. The sequenced sample was PBMCs. These receptors all come from a female donor in good health and CMV-seronegative.

The J gene is TRBJ1-6, the V gene TRBV7-3; 7 bases match TRBD1. The CDR3 runs to 18 residues. The trim removed 1 base at V and 0 bases at J, leaving 6 bases unmatched. Looked up from germline, CDR1 is SGHTA and CDR2 is FQGTGA. CDR3 DNA sequence: TGTGCCAGCAGCTTAATGGGACAGTCGAGCTCCTATAATTCACCCCTCCACTTT. It codes for CASSLMGQSSSYNSPLHF. Full variable domain (missing parts from reference TRBV7-3 and TRBJ1-6): GAGVSQTPSNKVTEKGKYVELRCDPISGHTALYWYRQSLGQGPEFLIYFQGTGAADDSGLPNDRFFAVRPEGSVSTLKIQRTERGDSAVYLCASSLMGQSSSYNSPLHFGNGTRLTVT.

The chain recombines TRBV11-2 with TRBJ1-6; D is undetermined. V was clipped by 5 bases and J by 7 bases, with 15 bases between them. The CDR3 loop spans 15 amino acids. CDR1 is SGHAT and CDR2 is FQNNGV in the germline V gene. This CDR3 reads CASSENRLENSPLHF. The CDR3 bases are TGTGCCAGCAGCGAGAACAGATTAGAAAATTCACCCCTCCACTTT.

V usage is TRBV9 and J usage is TRBJ2-2, with TRBD1 identical over 10 bases. The V and J ends lost 1 base and 0 bases, in that order; junction bases with no gene match: 3. This CDR3 is built from 17 residues. Germline CDR1 and CDR2: SGDLS and YYNGEE. CDR3 nucleotide sequence: TGTGCCAGCAGCGTAATTGGGACAGGGGCGAACACCGGGGAGCTGTTTTTT. It translates to CASSVIGTGANTGELFF.

J is TRBJ1-1 and V is TRBV28; 7 nucleotides match TRBD1. CDR1 is MDHEN and CDR2 is SYDVKM in the germline V gene. The CDR3 totals 17 residues. Trimming at V came to 2 bases and at J to 0 bases, leaving 9 bases not matched to a gene. The CDR3 here is CASSLTSPDRLNTEAFF. In DNA form, the CDR3 reads TGTGCCAGCAGTTTAACGTCCCCGGACAGGCTGAACACTGAAGCTTTCTTT. The full variable domain, with the rest looked up from reference TRBV28 and TRBJ1-1, is DVKVTQSSRYLVKRTGEKVFLECVQDMDHENMFWYRQDPGLGLRLIYFSYDVKMKEKGDIPEGYSVSREKKERFSLILESASTNQTSMYLCASSLTSPDRLNTEAFFGQGTRLTVV.

The chain carries TRBV7-3 and TRBJ2-5, with D possibly matching TRBD2 (5 bases). V dropped 4 bases and J dropped 3 bases, with 15 bases sitting between them. This CDR3 is 15 amino acids long. Germline CDR1 SGHTA, CDR2 FQGTGA. Here the CDR3 reads CASSSSSTLKETQYF. The CDR3 nucleotides read TGTGCCAGCAGCTCTAGCTCGACCCTAAAAGAGACCCAGTACTTC.